A selection of T cell receptor beta chains follows, all from one sample in a study of blood T cell repertoires in COVID-19. Some clones are missing from TCRdb's copy, which holds only in-frame ones; the method was immunoSEQ multiplex PCR. The sample yields about 240,000 clones, 70% to 90% seen once. Material: PBMCs or T cells enriched from blood (not recorded which). Source of these receptors: a woman between 40 and 50 years old with acute COVID-19. CDR3s include the opening cysteine and the closing phenylalanine or tryptophan. The D gene is left open where the match is weak. Expanded clones get a size class; other rows say once, few or many, or leave the size out.

V gene,D gene,J gene,clone size,CDR3 protein,CDR3 DNA
TRBV7-5,NA,TRBJ1-1,NA,CVRSFRDREGWGTEAFF,TGTGTCAGAAGCTTCCGGGACAGGGAGGGTTGGGGCACTGAAGCTTTCTTT
TRBV5-4,NA,TRBJ1-3,NA,CASRREAGNTIYF,TGTGCGTCGAGAAGGGAGGCTGGAAACACCATATATTTT
TRBV30,NA,TRBJ1-5,NA,CAWSVGSNQPQHF,TGTGCCTGGAGTGTCGGTAGCAATCAGCCCCAGCATTTT
TRBV9,TRBD2,TRBJ2-1,once,CASSAGTSGSDEQFF,TGTGCCAGCAGCGCGGGGACTAGCGGGAGCGATGAGCAGTTCTTC
TRBV27,NA,TRBJ2-3,NA,CASSLGGSYDTQYF,TGTGCCAGCAGTTTAGGGGGGAGCTACGATACGCAGTATTTT
TRBV24-1,TRBD2,TRBJ2-1,few,CATSDRSGRSYNEQFF,TGTGCCACCAGTGATCGGAGCGGGAGGTCCTACAATGAGCAGTTCTTC
TRBV2,NA,TRBJ2-2,few,CASRISGNTGELFF,TGTGCCAGCCGCATTTCAGGGAACACCGGGGAGCTGTTTTTT
TRBV4-1,NA,TRBJ2-1,NA,CASSHRGYDNEQFF,TGCGCCAGCAGCCATAGGGGTTACGACAATGAGCAGTTCTTC
TRBV7-2,TRBD1,TRBJ1-5,NA,CASSSMTGLDDQPQHF,TGTGCCAGCAGTTCTATGACAGGGTTAGACGATCAGCCCCAGCATTTT
TRBV3-1/TRBV3-2,TRBD1,TRBJ1-6,NA,CASLGQGASPLHF,TGTGCCAGCCTGGGACAGGGGGCTTCACCCCTCCACTTT
TRBV3-1/TRBV3-2,TRBD1,TRBJ1-6,NA,CASSQSGTAYNSPLHF,TGTGCCAGCAGCCAATCCGGGACAGCATATAATTCACCCCTCCACTTT
TRBV15,NA,TRBJ1-4,NA,CATSRDRTDEKLFF,TGTGCCACCAGCAGAGACCGGACAGACGAAAAACTGTTTTTT
TRBV5-1,NA,TRBJ1-3,few,CASSSGPVGLGNTIYF,TGCGCCAGCAGCTCCGGACCTGTGGGACTTGGAAACACCATATATTTT
TRBV5-4,TRBD1,TRBJ2-7,NA,CASSSGTGDFYEQYF,TGTGCCAGCAGCAGCGGGACAGGGGATTTTTACGAGCAGTACTTC
TRBV11-2,NA,TRBJ2-2,NA,CASSLLSVKNTGELFF,TGTGCCAGCAGCTTACTTAGCGTTAAGAACACCGGGGAGCTGTTTTTT
TRBV10-1,NA,TRBJ2-2,NA,CASSAFAGVNTGELFF,TGCGCCAGCAGTGCTTTTGCAGGGGTTAACACCGGGGAGCTGTTTTTT
TRBV14,NA,TRBJ1-2,NA,CASSLVGQNYGYTF,TGTGCCAGCAGCCTAGTGGGACAAAACTATGGCTACACCTTC
TRBV6-5,TRBD2,TRBJ2-1,NA,CASRAGTSGNNEQFF,TGTGCCAGCAGAGCCGGGACTAGCGGGAACAATGAGCAGTTCTTC
TRBV7-8,TRBD1,TRBJ1-2,few,CASSLDGTGDYGYTF,TGTGCCAGCAGCTTAGATGGGACAGGAGACTATGGCTACACCTTC
TRBV3-1/TRBV3-2,NA,TRBJ1-3,NA,CASSQTGGNTIYF,TGTGCCAGCAGCCAAACAGGGGGAAACACCATATATTTT
TRBV24-1,NA,TRBJ2-2,NA,CATSESSVTNTGELFF,TGTGCCACCAGTGAGTCCTCAGTAACGAACACCGGGGAGCTGTTTTTT
TRBV11-3,NA,TRBJ2-7,NA,CASSLQRTALPTDEQYF,TGTGCCAGCAGCTTACAACGGACAGCACTCCCAACCGACGAGCAGTACTTC
TRBV27,TRBD2,TRBJ2-1,NA,CASRKLAEALSSYNEQFF,TGTGCCAGCAGAAAACTAGCGGAGGCCCTTAGCTCCTACAATGAGCAGTTCTTC
TRBV5-1,TRBD1,TRBJ1-1,NA,CASSEGADTEAFF,TGCGCCAGCAGCGAGGGGGCTGACACTGAAGCTTTCTTT
TRBV10-1,TRBD2,TRBJ2-1,NA,CASSDSGRRVDEQFF,TGCGCCAGCAGTGATAGCGGGAGACGGGTCGATGAGCAGTTCTTC
TRBV11-1,NA,TRBJ2-7,once,CASKRDGYEQYF,TGTGCCAGCAAAAGAGACGGGTACGAGCAGTACTTC
TRBV10-3,NA,TRBJ1-2,NA,CAISVGDGANYGYTF,TGTGCCATCAGTGTGGGAGACGGAGCTAACTATGGCTACACCTTC
TRBV19,NA,TRBJ2-1,NA,CASSIRDKSSYNEQFF,TGTGCCAGTAGTATCCGGGACAAAAGCTCCTACAATGAGCAGTTCTTC
TRBV21-1,NA,TRBJ1-2,NA,CASSKVECTDGYTF,TGTGCCAGCAGCAAAGTGGAGTGCACGGATGGCTACACCTTC
TRBV24-1,TRBD1,TRBJ1-6,NA,CATRGGQPNSPLHF,TGTGCCACCAGGGGGGGACAGCCAAATTCACCCCTCCACTTT
TRBV5-1,NA,TRBJ2-5,NA,CASSPIDSQETQYF,TGCGCCAGCAGCCCGATAGACAGCCAAGAGACCCAGTACTTC
TRBV19,NA,TRBJ2-2,NA,CASSNSQNTGELFF,TGTGCCAGTAGTAACAGCCAGAACACCGGGGAGCTGTTTTTT
TRBV30,NA,TRBJ1-5,many,CAWSTGVGNQPQHF,TGTGCCTGGAGTACGGGGGTGGGCAATCAGCCCCAGCATTTT
TRBV5-4,NA,TRBJ1-6,NA,CASSLVQDNSPLHF,TGTGCCAGCAGCTTGGTACAAGATAATTCACCCCTCCACTTT
TRBV7-9,NA,TRBJ2-2,NA,CASSTYGELFF,TGTGCCAGCAGCACATACGGGGAGCTGTTTTTT
TRBV10-3,NA,TRBJ2-2,NA,CAMLNTGELFF,TGTGCCATGCTAAACACCGGGGAGCTGTTTTTT
TRBV3-1/TRBV3-2,TRBD2,TRBJ2-1,NA,CASSLSGGSYNEQFF,TGTGCCAGCAGCCTTAGCGGGGGCTCCTACAATGAGCAGTTCTTC
TRBV10-2,NA,TRBJ2-7,NA,CASSENRGLYEQYF,TGCGCCAGCAGTGAGAACAGGGGACTCTACGAGCAGTACTTC
TRBV28,TRBD1,TRBJ2-1,NA,CASSLSGQGYNEQFF,TGTGCCAGCAGTTTGTCGGGACAGGGTTACAATGAGCAGTTCTTC
TRBV5-1,NA,TRBJ1-4,NA,CASSPGLTSGEKLFF,TGCGCCAGCAGCCCGGGACTCACCTCTGGTGAAAAACTGTTTTTT
TRBV5-1,NA,TRBJ2-7,NA,CASSEDKEIYEQYF,TGCGCCAGCAGCGAGGACAAGGAGATTTACGAGCAGTACTTC
TRBV19,TRBD1,TRBJ1-4,NA,CASRGGQKLFF,TGTGCCAGTAGGGGGGGACAGAAACTGTTTTTT